This entry features one T cell receptor (beta chain) sequence. This record comes from a study of siplizumab effects on memory and regulatory T cells. Germline assignment: CDR1 LNHDA and CDR2 SQIVND (reference sequence). V was clipped by 8 bases and J by 3 bases; unmatched bases: 7. This CDR3 spans 14 amino acids. TCRdb keeps only in-frame clones here, not all; method: immunoSEQ multiplex PCR. Counted here are 90,000 to 130,000 clones, about nine tenths occurring once; the ten biggest clones make up approximately 1.3%. This TCR derives from a human donor in good health. V is TRBV19 and J is TRBJ1-2; TRBD1 matches at 9 bases. The specimen sequenced was CD4+ T cells sorted from blood. CDR3 amino acids: CASWPGQGYYGYTF. The CDR3, as DNA: TGTGCCAGTTGGCCGGGACAGGGATACTATGGCTACACCTTC.